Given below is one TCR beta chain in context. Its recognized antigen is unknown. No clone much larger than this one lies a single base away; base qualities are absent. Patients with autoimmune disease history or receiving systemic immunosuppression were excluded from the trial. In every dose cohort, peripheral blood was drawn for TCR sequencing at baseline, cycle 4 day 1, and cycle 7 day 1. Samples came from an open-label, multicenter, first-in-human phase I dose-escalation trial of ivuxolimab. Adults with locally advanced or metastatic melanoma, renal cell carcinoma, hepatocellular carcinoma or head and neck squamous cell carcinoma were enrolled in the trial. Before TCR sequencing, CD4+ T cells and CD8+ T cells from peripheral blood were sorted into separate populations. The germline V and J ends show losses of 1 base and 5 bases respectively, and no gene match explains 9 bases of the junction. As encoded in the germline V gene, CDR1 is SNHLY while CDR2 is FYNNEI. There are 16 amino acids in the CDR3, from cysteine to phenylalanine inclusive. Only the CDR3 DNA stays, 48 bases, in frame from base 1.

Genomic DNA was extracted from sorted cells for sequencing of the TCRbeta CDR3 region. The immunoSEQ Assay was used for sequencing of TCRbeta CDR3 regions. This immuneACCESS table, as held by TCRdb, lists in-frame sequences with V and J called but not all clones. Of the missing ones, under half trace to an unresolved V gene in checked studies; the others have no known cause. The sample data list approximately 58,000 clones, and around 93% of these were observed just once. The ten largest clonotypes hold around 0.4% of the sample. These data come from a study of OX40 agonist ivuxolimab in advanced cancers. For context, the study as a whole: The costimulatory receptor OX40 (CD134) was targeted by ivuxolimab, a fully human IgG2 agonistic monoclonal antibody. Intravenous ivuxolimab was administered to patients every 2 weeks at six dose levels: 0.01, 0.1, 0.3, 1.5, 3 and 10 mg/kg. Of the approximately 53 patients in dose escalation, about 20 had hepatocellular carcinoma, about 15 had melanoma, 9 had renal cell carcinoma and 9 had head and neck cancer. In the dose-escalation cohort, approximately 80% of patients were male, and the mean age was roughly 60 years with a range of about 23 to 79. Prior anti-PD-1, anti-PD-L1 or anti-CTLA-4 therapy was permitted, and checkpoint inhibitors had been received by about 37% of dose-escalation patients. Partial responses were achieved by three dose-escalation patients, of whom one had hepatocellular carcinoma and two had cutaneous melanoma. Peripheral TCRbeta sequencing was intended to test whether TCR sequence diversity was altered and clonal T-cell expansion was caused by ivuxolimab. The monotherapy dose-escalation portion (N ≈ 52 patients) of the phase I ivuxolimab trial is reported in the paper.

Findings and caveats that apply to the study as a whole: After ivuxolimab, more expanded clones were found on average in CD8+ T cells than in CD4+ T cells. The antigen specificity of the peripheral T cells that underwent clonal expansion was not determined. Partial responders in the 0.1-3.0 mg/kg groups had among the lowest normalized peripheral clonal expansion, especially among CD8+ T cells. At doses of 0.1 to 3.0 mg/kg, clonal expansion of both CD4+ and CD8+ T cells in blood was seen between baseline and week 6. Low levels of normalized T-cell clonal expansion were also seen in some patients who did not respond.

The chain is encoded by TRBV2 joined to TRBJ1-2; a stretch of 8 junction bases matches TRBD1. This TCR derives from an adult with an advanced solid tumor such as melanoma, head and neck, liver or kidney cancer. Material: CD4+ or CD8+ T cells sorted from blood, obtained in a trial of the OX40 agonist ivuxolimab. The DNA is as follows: TGTGCCAGCAGTGAAGGTTGGCAGGGGGCTTCATATGGCTACACCTTC. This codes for CASSEGWQGASYGYTF.